This T cell receptor beta chain was observed in a study of T cell responses to AZD1222 COVID-19 vaccine. Trimming removed 2 bases from V and 11 bases from J, with 11 bases in between. The CDR3 is 13 residues long. The germline gives CDR1 SGDLS, CDR2 YYNGEE. Measured with immunoSEQ multiplex PCR; TCRdb has only the in-frame clones, and not every one. This table holds about 120,000 clones, roughly 90% found once. J is TRBJ1-6 and V is TRBV9, with a weak D call TRBD1 (6 bases). The origin of this receptor is an adult in good health. The material sequenced was peripheral blood, taken on day 0 of AZD1222 vaccination. In DNA form, the CDR3 reads TGTGCCAGCAGCGTCGGGCAGGGGACACCCCTCCACTTT. Residues: CASSVGQGTPLHF.